Sequencing of this T cell receptor beta chain was carried out in a study of T-cell memory formation after mild COVID-19. TCRdb re-called the 5' RACE reads with MiXCR, one entry per CDR3 protein. The repertoire holds approximately 300,000 distinct CDR3 sequences, with roughly 21% as singletons. The CDR3 loop spans 15 amino acids. The V gene's germline CDR1 is SGHNT and CDR2 YYREEE (reference sequence). Trimming removed 0 bases at V and 3 bases at J, with 11 bases between. V usage is TRBV5-4 and J usage is TRBJ2-3; D is possibly TRBD2 (6 bases). Sequenced: PBMCs or a T cell subset sorted from them (not recorded which). This clonotype was obtained from a man aged 18-30 years who had mild COVID-19 (a few samples of this study predate the infection). Cell type and time point are not known. The CDR3 spells CASSLALASTDTQYF. CDR3 DNA: TGTGCCAGCAGCTTGGCCCTAGCGAGTACAGATACGCAGTATTTT.